This T cell receptor beta chain originates from a study of blood T cell repertoires in COVID-19. Overall study: From the United States, Italy and Spain came samples of acute and convalescent COVID-19. Sample material is recorded as cDNA or gDNA derived from T cells, B-cell-depleted T cells, or PBMCs.

Source study methods: Scientists estimated how many nucleated cells there were by amplifying reference gene primers. Assay used: immunoSEQ multiplex PCR; TCRdb lists only in-frame clones, some missing. V, J and clone size are those of that table, while D and trimming were read from the DNA. The sample contains approximately 170,000 clones, roughly four fifths of which appear only once. The receptor was derived from a woman aged 80 or over with acute or convalescent COVID-19. Sequencing used peripheral blood.

The CDR3 is CATSDPGTGIDTQYF. Written as DNA, the CDR3 is TGTGCCACCAGTGATCCCGGGACAGGGATAGATACGCAGTATTTT. This chain joins TRBV24-1 and TRBJ2-3, with 9 bases fitting TRBD1. Germline V gene data show CDR1 as KGHDR and CDR2 as SFDVKD. With V trimmed by 3 bases and J by 5 bases, 5 bases remained unmatched. This CDR3 has 15 amino acids.